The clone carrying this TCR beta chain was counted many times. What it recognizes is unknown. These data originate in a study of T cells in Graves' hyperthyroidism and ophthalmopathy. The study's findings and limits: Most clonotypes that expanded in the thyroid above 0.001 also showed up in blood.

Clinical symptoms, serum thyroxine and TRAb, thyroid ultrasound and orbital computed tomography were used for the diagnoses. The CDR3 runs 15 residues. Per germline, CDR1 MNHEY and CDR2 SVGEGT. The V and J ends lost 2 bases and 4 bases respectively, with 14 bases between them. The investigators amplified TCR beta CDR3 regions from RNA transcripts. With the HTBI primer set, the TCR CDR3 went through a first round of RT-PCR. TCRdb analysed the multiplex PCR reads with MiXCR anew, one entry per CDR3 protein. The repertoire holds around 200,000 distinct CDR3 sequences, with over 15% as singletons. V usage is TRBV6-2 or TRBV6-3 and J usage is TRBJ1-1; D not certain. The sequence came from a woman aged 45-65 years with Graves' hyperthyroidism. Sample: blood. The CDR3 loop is CASSYAPSRGTEAFF. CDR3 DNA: TGTGCCAGCAGTTACGCCCCCTCCCGGGGCACTGAAGCTTTCTTT.